This TCR beta chain was sequenced for a study of blood T cells in healthy people across ages (dated by TCRdb to the mid-2010s). Looking at the study overall: In model experiments, template switching captured about one uniquely barcoded TCR beta cDNA molecule for every two T cells. The donors were split into four age groups: young (average about 16 years), middle-aged (nearly 40), aged (approximately 60) and long-lived (under 85). The study measured age-related changes in TCR beta repertoire diversity using deep sequencing normalized with unique cDNA molecular identifiers. To avoid experimental bias, donors of different ages were randomly spread across the sequencing lanes. For two donors (one aged 18 to 29 and one aged 80 or older), the study analyzed two additional independent replicas of 1 million unique cDNA reads from the same blood draw.

There are a few counts of this clonotype. Its antigen has not been determined. The record has no base qualities; no much larger clone is one base away. Library method: 5' RACE. This sample was sequenced with an Illumina HiSeq 2500. A second PCR of roughly 6 to 11 cycles was run with a J-beta primer mix and a sample-barcoded 5' primer. A unique molecular identifier was introduced onto each TCR beta cDNA molecule by a template-switch 5' adaptor carrying 12 random nucleotides. At least 2.5 million CDR3-containing paired-end reads were obtained from each sample. First-strand cDNA synthesis was performed from all RNA using the Mint cDNA synthesis kit, with priming by a TRBC-specific oligonucleotide. Following uracil-DNA glycosylase treatment, all cDNA underwent a first 18-cycle PCR with the universal primers M1SS and BC2_uni_R. In the original analysis: Normalization of each sample was performed by random selection of 1 million high-quality reads, each carrying a distinct molecular identifier. Reads with shared molecular identifiers were discarded instead of being binned into consensus sequences. MiTCR, with a Q25 quality threshold and the strictest error-elimination algorithm, was used for CDR3 identification, clonotype clustering and error correction. A nonparametric unseen species model with Euler transformation was used to estimate a lower bound on total TCR beta diversity. TCRdb's own reprocessing of the public reads used fastp at Q25 and MiXCR and kept productive beta chains. CDR3 protein duplicates are merged, each entry listing the most common genes and DNA. The V and J calls and clone size are TCRdb's, not the authors'. Present in this sample are about 1,800,000 distinct CDR3 sequences, 28% of which were seen just once. 7.7% of the sample is taken by the ten largest.

The germline V gene (reference sequence) gives CDR1 as DFQATT and CDR2 as SNEGSKA. The CDR3 contains 13 residues, cysteine and phenylalanine counted. Here the CDR3 DNA is all that survives: 39 bases in frame from base 1. Systemically healthy Caucasian individuals from Russia, 39 in total and aged roughly 6 to 100 years, were included as donors. Each donor gave around 9.8 milliliters of peripheral blood, collected into EDTA-treated Vacutainer tubes. Ficoll-Paque density-gradient centrifugation was used to isolate PBMCs, with at least 7 million obtained per sample. Total RNA, at least 6 micrograms per sample, was extracted from PBMCs with Trizol reagent. For every donor, flow cytometry on a PBMC aliquot measured the percentage of naive CD45RAhigh/CD27high T cells. On the study overall, not on this receptor specifically: Conclusive comparison of naive and antigen-experienced compartments was prevented by the profiling of bulk unsorted PBMCs. The long-lived group showed more naive CD4+ T cells, fewer expanded clones and increased TCR diversity than the aged group, suggesting age selection. As age increased, observed TCR beta diversity per million T cells dropped in a roughly linear way, and a significant reduction was already evident by age approximately 40. Estimates of total diversity based on one million sequenced T cells were considered lower bounds and underestimates. There was a strong correlation between observed TCR beta diversity and the percentage of naive T cells measured by flow cytometry. The CMV infection status of donors was not known, potentially confounding age-related changes in expanded clonotypes.

This sequence uses TRBV20-1 and TRBJ2-5, with the D gene call left open. Near its end, the DNA agrees better with TRBJ2-7, so the J call may be wrong. The sequenced sample consisted of blood. The origin of this receptor is a woman in her 30s in good health. The CDR3 here reads CSAFGYNNYEQYF. The DNA sequence is as follows: TGCAGTGCATTCGGCTATAACAACTACGAGCAGTACTTC.